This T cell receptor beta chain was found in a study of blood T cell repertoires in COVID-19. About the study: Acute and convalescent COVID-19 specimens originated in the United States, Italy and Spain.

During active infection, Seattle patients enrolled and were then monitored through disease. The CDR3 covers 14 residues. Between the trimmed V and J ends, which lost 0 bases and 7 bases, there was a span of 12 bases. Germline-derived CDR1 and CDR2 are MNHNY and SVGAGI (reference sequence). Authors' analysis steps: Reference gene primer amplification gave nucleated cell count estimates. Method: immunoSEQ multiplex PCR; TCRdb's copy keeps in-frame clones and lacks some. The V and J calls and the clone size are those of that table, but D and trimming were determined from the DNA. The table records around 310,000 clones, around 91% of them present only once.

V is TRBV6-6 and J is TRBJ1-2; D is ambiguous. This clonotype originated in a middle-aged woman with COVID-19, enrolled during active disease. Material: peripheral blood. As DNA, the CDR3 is TGTGCCAGCAGTTACTCGGGTTTGAACAGTGGCTACACCTTC. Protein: CASSYSGLNSGYTF.